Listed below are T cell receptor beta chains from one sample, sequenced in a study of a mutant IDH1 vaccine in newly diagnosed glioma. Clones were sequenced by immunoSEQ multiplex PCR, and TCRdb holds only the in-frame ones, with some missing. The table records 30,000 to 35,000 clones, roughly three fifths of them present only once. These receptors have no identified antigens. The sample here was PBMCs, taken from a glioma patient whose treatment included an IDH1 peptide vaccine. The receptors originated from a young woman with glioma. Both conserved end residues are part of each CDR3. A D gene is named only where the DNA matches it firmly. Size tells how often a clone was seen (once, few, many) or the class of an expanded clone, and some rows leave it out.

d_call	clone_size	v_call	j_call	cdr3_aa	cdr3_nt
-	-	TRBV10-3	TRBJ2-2	CAITHDGNTGELFF	TGTGCCATCACCCACGACGGCAACACCGGGGAGCTGTTTTTT
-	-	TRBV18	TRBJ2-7	CASSPAHGSYEQYF	TGTGCCAGCTCACCCGCTCACGGGTCCTACGAGCAGTACTTC
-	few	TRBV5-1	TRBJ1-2	CASSLSGTYGYTF	TGCGCCAGCAGCTTGTCGGGGACCTATGGCTACACCTTC
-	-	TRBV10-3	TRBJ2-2	CAISEFAAGQSTGELFF	TGTGCCATCAGTGAGTTTGCGGCGGGGCAGTCCACCGGGGAGCTGTTTTTT
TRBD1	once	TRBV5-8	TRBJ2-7	CASKIGTASYEQYF	TGTGCCAGCAAGATAGGGACAGCGTCCTACGAGCAGTACTTC
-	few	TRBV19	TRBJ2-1	CASRRQDYNEQFF	TGTGCCAGTAGAAGGCAGGACTACAATGAGCAGTTCTTC
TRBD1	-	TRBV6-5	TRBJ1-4	CASSRRGVNEKLFF	TGTGCCAGCAGTCGCAGGGGGGTGAATGAAAAACTGTTTTTT
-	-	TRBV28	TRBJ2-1	CASSSSGPSYNEQFF	TGTGCCAGCAGTTCAAGCGGCCCCTCCTACAATGAGCAGTTCTTC
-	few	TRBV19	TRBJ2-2	CASSPAQGNTGELFF	TGTGCCAGTAGCCCAGCCCAGGGGAACACCGGGGAGCTGTTTTTT
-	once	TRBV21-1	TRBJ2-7	CASSKVDPSLEPGTYEQYF	TGTGCCAGCAGCAAAGTCGACCCCTCTTTAGAGCCGGGCACCTACGAGCAGTACTTC
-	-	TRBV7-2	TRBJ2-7	CASSLATVSSYEQYF	TGTGCCAGCAGCTTAGCGACCGTAAGCTCCTACGAGCAGTACTTC
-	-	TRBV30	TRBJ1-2	CAWSVLPYGYTF	TGTGCCTGGAGTGTATTGCCCTATGGCTACACCTTC
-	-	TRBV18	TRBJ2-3	CASSLDTDTQYF	TGTGCCAGCTCACTTGATACAGATACGCAGTATTTT
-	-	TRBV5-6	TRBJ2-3	CASSLTGLTDTQYF	TGTGCCAGCAGCTTGACCGGTCTCACAGATACGCAGTATTTT
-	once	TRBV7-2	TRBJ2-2	CASSLVGFSTGELFF	TGTGCCAGCAGCTTAGTCGGCTTCTCGACCGGGGAGCTGTTTTTT
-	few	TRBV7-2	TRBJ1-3	CASSLTGGGNTIYF	TGTGCCAGCAGCTTAACGGGAGGGGGAAACACCATATATTTT
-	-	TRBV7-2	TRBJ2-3	CASSQGGAGVPDTQYF	TGTGCCAGCAGCCAGGGGGGGGCGGGAGTGCCAGATACGCAGTATTTT
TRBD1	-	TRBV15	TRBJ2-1	CATSRDQTGDKFF	TGTGCCACCAGCAGGGACCAGACAGGGGATAAGTTCTTC
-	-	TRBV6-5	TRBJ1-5	CASSRGDSNQPQHF	TGTGCCAGCAGTCGGGGGGATAGCAATCAGCCCCAGCATTTT
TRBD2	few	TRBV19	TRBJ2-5	CASSRGLAGDSRETQYF	TGTGCCAGTAGTCGTGGACTAGCGGGAGACTCCCGGGAGACCCAGTACTTC
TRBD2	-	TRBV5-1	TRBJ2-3	CASSLAVGGNTDTQYF	TGCGCCAGCAGCTTGGCAGTCGGGGGGAACACAGATACGCAGTATTTT
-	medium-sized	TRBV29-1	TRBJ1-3	CSVDIPGNTIYF	TGCAGCGTTGACATCCCTGGAAACACCATATATTTT
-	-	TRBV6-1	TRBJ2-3	CASTMRPTDTQYF	TGTGCCAGCACCATGCGGCCCACAGATACGCAGTATTTT
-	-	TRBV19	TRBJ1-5	CASSKEVYQPQHF	TGTGCCAGTAGTAAGGAGGTGTATCAGCCCCAGCATTTT
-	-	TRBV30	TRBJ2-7	CAWSRQALHEQYF	TGTGCCTGGAGTAGACAGGCACTCCACGAGCAGTACTTC
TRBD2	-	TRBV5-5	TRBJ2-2	CASSLFSAGGITGELFF	TGTGCCAGCAGCTTGTTTTCTGCGGGGGGCATCACCGGGGAGCTGTTTTTT
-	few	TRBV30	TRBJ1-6	CAWTWETYNSPLHF	TGTGCCTGGACATGGGAGACCTATAATTCACCCCTCCACTTT
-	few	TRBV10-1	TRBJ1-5	CASSEFGQGSRGTVLSNQPQHF	TGCGCCAGCAGTGAGTTCGGGCAGGGGTCGCGGGGAACCGTCCTTAGCAATCAGCCCCAGCATTTT
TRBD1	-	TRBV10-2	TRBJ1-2	CASSEPGTGWGGYTF	TGCGCCAGCAGTGAACCAGGGACAGGATGGGGTGGCTACACCTTC
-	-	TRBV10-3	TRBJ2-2	CAISEDITRSGELFF	TGTGCCATCAGCGAGGACATCACCCGATCCGGGGAGCTGTTTTTT
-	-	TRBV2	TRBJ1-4	CASRTQGSNEKLFF	TGTGCCAGCCGGACCCAAGGGTCTAATGAAAAACTGTTTTTT
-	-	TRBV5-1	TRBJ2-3	CASSFGGRTDTQYF	TGCGCCAGCAGCTTTGGCGGGCGCACAGATACGCAGTATTTT
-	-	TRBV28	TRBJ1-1	CASRPPGGGVNTEAFF	TGTGCCAGCAGACCCCCCGGGGGAGGTGTGAACACTGAAGCTTTCTTT
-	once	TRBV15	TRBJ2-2	CATSRAPGTNTIGELFF	TGTGCCACCAGCAGGGCCCCGGGAACAAATACCATCGGGGAGCTGTTTTTT
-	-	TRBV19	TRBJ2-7	CASSIGLNEQYF	TGTGCCAGTAGTATAGGATTGAACGAGCAGTACTTC
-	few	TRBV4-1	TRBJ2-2	CASSPAGWELFF	TGCGCCAGCAGTCCAGCCGGATGGGAGCTGTTTTTT
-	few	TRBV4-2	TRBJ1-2	CASSPQGSNYGYTF	TGTGCCAGCAGCCCACAGGGTTCCAACTATGGCTACACCTTC
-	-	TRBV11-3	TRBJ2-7	CASSLENKDYEQYF	TGTGCCAGCAGCTTAGAGAATAAGGACTACGAGCAGTACTTC
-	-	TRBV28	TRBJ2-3	CASTDHTDTQYF	TGTGCCAGTACGGACCACACAGATACGCAGTATTTT
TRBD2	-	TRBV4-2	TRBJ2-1	CASSQDLSGGYNEQFF	TGTGCCAGCAGCCAAGATCTTAGCGGGGGGTACAATGAGCAGTTCTTC
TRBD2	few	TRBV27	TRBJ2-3	CASSLTSGGADTQYF	TGTGCCAGCAGTCTGACTAGCGGGGGGGCAGATACGCAGTATTTT